This paragraph reports one TCR beta chain. Study members were between about 18 and 95 years old and lived in 20 to 30 US regions. This sample was taken from a study of blood T cell repertoires in COVID-19. At the level of the study: Italy, Spain and the United States were the sources of the convalescent and acute COVID-19 samples. The analysed material was cDNA or gDNA that came from T cells, B-cell-depleted T cells, or PBMCs.

CDR1 SGHTS and CDR2 YDEGEE come from the germline V gene. V gave up 1 base and J gave up 2 bases; unmatched junction bases: 3. The CDR3 is 16 residues long. The method was immunoSEQ multiplex PCR; TCRdb's version includes in-frame clones alone and lacks a portion of them. This sample carries hundreds of thousands of clones, approximately 88% of them seen once, and the ten largest clones take approximately 2.1%. The V and J genes are TRBV5-8 and TRBJ2-2; TRBD2 matches at 9 bases. The specimen sequenced was PBMCs or T cells enriched from blood (not recorded which). The sequence came from a woman between 40 and 50 years old with acute COVID-19. The CDR3 bases are TGTGCCAGCAGCTTGATTAGCGGGGGAAACACCGGGGAGCTGTTTTTT. Its protein is CASSLISGGNTGELFF.